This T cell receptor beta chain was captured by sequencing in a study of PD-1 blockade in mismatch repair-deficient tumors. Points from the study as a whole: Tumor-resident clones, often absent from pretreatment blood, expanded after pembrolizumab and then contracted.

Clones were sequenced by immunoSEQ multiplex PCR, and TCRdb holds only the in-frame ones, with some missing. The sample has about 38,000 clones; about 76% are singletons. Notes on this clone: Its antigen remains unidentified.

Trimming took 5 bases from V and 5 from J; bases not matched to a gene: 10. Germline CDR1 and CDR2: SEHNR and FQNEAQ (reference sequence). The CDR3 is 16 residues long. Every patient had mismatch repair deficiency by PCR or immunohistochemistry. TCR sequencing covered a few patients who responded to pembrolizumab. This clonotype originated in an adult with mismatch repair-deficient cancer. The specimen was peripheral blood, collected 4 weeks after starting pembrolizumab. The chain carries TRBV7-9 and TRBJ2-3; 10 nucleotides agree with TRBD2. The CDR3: CASSTQREGLGDTQYF. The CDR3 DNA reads TGTGCCAGCAGCACCCAGCGGGAGGGCCTTGGAGATACGCAGTATTTT.